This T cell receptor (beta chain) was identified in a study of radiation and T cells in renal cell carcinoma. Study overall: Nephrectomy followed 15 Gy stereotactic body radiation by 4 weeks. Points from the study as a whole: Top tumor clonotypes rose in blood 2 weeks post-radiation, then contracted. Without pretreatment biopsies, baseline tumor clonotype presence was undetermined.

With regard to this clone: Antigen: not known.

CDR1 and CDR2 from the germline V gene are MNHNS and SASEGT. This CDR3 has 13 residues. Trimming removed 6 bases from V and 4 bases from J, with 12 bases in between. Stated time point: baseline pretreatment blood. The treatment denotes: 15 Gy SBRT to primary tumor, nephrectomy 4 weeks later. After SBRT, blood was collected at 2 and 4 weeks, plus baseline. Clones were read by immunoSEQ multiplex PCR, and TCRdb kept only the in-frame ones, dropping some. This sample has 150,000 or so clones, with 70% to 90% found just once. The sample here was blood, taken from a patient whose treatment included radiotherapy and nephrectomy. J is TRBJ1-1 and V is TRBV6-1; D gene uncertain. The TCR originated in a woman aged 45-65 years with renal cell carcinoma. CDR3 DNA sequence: TGTGCCAGCAGCTATATAGGGAGCACTGAAGCTTTCTTT. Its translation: CASSYIGSTEAFF.